Only a few counts were recorded for the clone carrying this T cell receptor (beta chain). Its antigen is not known. The data belong to a study of beta chain features in type 1 diabetes. Overall study findings and caveats: A moderate, significant TCRB CDR3 shortening appeared in type 1 diabetes across four CD4+ subsets. Cells with high TCR expression could be over-represented by cDNA sequencing. The study notes PCR might favor shorter templates equally in patients and controls. Any role of HLA type in TCRB rearrangement remained unresolved here.

Researchers reported sorting CD4+ naive, central memory, regulatory and stem cell-like memory cells via CD45RO/CCR7/CD25/CD127/CD95/CD27. Expressed TCRB transcripts got sequenced, as all isolated RNA was reverse transcribed. Data came from immunoSEQ multiplex PCR; TCRdb stores just in-frame clones and leaves some out. This repertoire shows approximately 130,000 clones, 15% to 20% found once; its top ten account for roughly 2.5%. The V end was cut by 1 base, the J end by 3 bases, with 8 bases between. The length of the CDR3 is 14 residues. Germline V gene data show CDR1 as SGHNT and CDR2 as YYREEE (reference sequence).

The sample comprised central memory CD4+ T cells from blood. The rearrangement joins TRBV5-4 to TRBJ2-1; a possible D gene is TRBD1 (5 bases). This receptor was obtained from a young man with type 1 diabetes. The CDR3 sequence: CASSLPDSYNEQFF. CDR3 DNA: TGTGCCAGCAGCTTGCCAGACAGCTACAATGAGCAGTTCTTC.